These T cell receptor beta chains were read from a single sample in a study of spatial heterogeneity in lung cancer. TCRdb reprocessed the 5' RACE reads via MiXCR and lists one record per CDR3 protein. The sample lists a few thousand distinct CDR3 sequences; about 9% were seen once. Specimen: normal lung tissue next to the tumor, collected at surgery. The receptors shown here come from a female donor with early-stage non-small cell lung cancer. Both conserved end residues are part of each CDR3. The order of the fields is clone size, J gene, V gene, D gene, CDR3 protein, CDR3 DNA. A D gene is named only where the DNA matches it firmly. Clone size, where shown, is once, few, many, or a class for clones that have expanded.

>.|TRBJ2-1|TRBV7-9|.
CASSLKAGRGLNEQFF
TGTGCCAGCAGCTTAAAAGCCGGCCGGGGATTGAATGAGCAGTTCTTC
>medium-sized|TRBJ1-4|TRBV7-9|.
CASKQTVNEKLFF
TGTGCCAGCAAACAGACAGTCAATGAAAAACTGTTTTTT
>medium-sized|TRBJ2-3|TRBV5-4|.
CASSLHGTDTQYF
TGTGCCAGCAGCTTGCACGGCACAGATACGCAGTATTTT
>medium-sized|TRBJ1-6|TRBV4-2|.
CASSNRDGNNSPLHF
TGTGCCAGCAGCAACCGGGACGGTAATAATTCACCCCTCCACTTT
>medium-sized|TRBJ2-1|TRBV7-9|.
CASSSFNEQFF
TGTGCCAGCAGCTCCTTCAATGAGCAGTTCTTC
>medium-sized|TRBJ2-1|TRBV11-1|.
CASSFKRPSSYNEQFF
TGTGCCAGCAGCTTTAAGCGCCCGAGCTCCTACAATGAGCAGTTCTTC
>medium-sized|TRBJ1-2|TRBV20-1|TRBD1
CSARDPFTRTGSYGYTF
TGCAGTGCTAGAGACCCCTTCACACGGACAGGGAGCTATGGCTACACCTTC
>many|TRBJ1-3|TRBV5-4|.
CASSLSGTAGNTIYF
TGTGCCAGCAGCTTGTCAGGGACTGCTGGAAACACCATATATTTT
>medium-sized|TRBJ2-2|TRBV6-6|.
CASSSRDRNTGELFF
TGTGCCAGCAGCTCCCGGGACCGGAACACCGGGGAGCTGTTTTTT
>large|TRBJ2-7|TRBV20-1|.
CSARDLGTEQYF
TGCAGTGCTAGAGATTTGGGGACAGAGCAGTACTTC
>large|TRBJ1-1|TRBV7-9|.
CASSPPGAQNTEAFF
TGTGCCAGCAGCCCGCCGGGGGCTCAGAACACTGAAGCTTTCTTT
>few|TRBJ2-1|TRBV16|.
CASSQDREGEQFF
TGTGCCAGCAGCCAGGACAGGGAGGGTGAGCAGTTCTTC
>medium-sized|TRBJ2-2|TRBV3-1|.
CASSQGNTGELFF
TGTGCCAGCAGCCAAGGGAACACCGGGGAGCTGTTTTTT
>large|TRBJ2-1|TRBV27|TRBD2
CASSLTGLSNEQFF
TGTGCCAGCAGTTTAACGGGACTAAGCAATGAGCAGTTCTTC
>many|TRBJ2-5|TRBV19|TRBD1
CASTDTGGRETQYF
TGTGCCAGTACCGATACAGGGGGCCGAGAGACCCAGTACTTC
>large|TRBJ1-5|TRBV27|.
CASSSNQPQHF
TGTGCCAGCAGCTCAAATCAGCCCCAGCATTTT
>medium-sized|TRBJ2-5|TRBV7-2|.
CASSPQGDSRETQYF
TGTGCCAGCAGCCCGCAAGGTGATAGTAGGGAGACCCAGTACTTC
>medium-sized|TRBJ2-3|TRBV10-3|TRBD2
CAISEAYSGGAQDTQYF
TGTGCCATCAGTGAGGCCTATAGCGGGGGGGCCCAAGATACGCAGTATTTT
>few|TRBJ2-4|TRBV5-1|.
CASSLDAGRGKNIQYF
TGCGCCAGCAGCTTGGACGCGGGTAGAGGGAAAAACATTCAGTACTTC
>medium-sized|TRBJ1-4|TRBV6-1|.
CASSRQATNEKLFF
TGTGCCAGCAGCAGACAGGCAACTAATGAAAAACTGTTTTTT
>many|TRBJ2-7|TRBV5-4|TRBD2
CASSSETSQQYF
TGTGCCAGCAGCAGCGAGACTAGCCAGCAGTACTTC
>many|TRBJ2-5|TRBV5-1|TRBD2
CASSLSLAAQETQYF
TGCGCCAGCAGCTTGTCGCTAGCGGCTCAAGAGACCCAGTACTTC
>medium-sized|TRBJ1-1|TRBV5-5|.
CASSPRQDLEAFF
TGTGCCAGCAGCCCTAGACAGGACCTGGAAGCTTTCTTT
>medium-sized|TRBJ1-5|TRBV5-1|TRBD1
CASSLGQGEKPQHF
TGCGCCAGCAGCTTGGGACAGGGGGAAAAGCCCCAGCATTTT
>medium-sized|TRBJ2-1|TRBV6-2/TRBV6-3|.
CASSSKGSYNEQFF
TGTGCCAGCAGTTCTAAAGGCTCCTACAATGAGCAGTTCTTC
>medium-sized|TRBJ2-7|TRBV5-1|.
CASSSGTLRSYEQYF
TGCGCCAGCAGCTCTGGGACTCTCCGCTCCTACGAGCAGTACTTC
>.|TRBJ2-3|TRBV7-3|.
CASSLRTSDTQYF
TGTGCCAGCAGCTTAAGGACATCAGATACGCAGTATTTT
>medium-sized|TRBJ2-5|TRBV23-1|TRBD2
CASSQTLGTSGGAWGETQYF
TGCGCCAGCAGTCAAACACTCGGGACTAGCGGGGGGGCGTGGGGAGAGACCCAGTACTTC
>many|TRBJ2-7|TRBV20-1|TRBD1
CSARPDRDYEQYF
TGCAGTGCTAGACCGGACAGGGACTACGAGCAGTACTTC
>many|TRBJ2-2|TRBV2|.
CASREGQHTGELFF
TGTGCCAGCAGGGAAGGACAGCACACCGGGGAGCTGTTTTTT
>medium-sized|TRBJ2-5|TRBV12-3/TRBV12-4|.
CASGRETQYF
TGTGCCAGCGGTCGAGAGACCCAGTACTTC
>medium-sized|TRBJ2-7|TRBV6-2/TRBV6-3|TRBD1
CASSPRTGFYEQYF
TGTGCCAGCAGTCCGAGGACAGGCTTCTACGAGCAGTACTTC
>medium-sized|TRBJ1-5|TRBV6-6|TRBD1
CASSSGQGENSNQPQHF
TGTGCCAGCAGTTCGGGGCAGGGGGAGAATAGCAATCAGCCCCAGCATTTT
>many|TRBJ1-4|TRBV2|.
CASRGEALSEKLFF
TGTGCCAGCAGAGGAGAAGCCCTTTCTGAAAAACTGTTTTTT
>medium-sized|TRBJ1-2|TRBV29-1|.
CSVEVRGAGSF
TGCAGCGTTGAAGTGCGGGGGGCCGGGTCCTTC
>.|TRBJ1-5|TRBV11-3|TRBD1
CASSSYPGQDRNRPQHF
TGTGCCAGCAGCTCATACCCCGGACAGGACCGGAATCGGCCCCAGCATTTT
>medium-sized|TRBJ2-5|TRBV5-1|.
CASSARSTREETQYF
TGCGCCAGCAGCGCACGTTCCACTAGAGAAGAGACCCAGTACTTC
>medium-sized|TRBJ1-1|TRBV12-5|.
CASTGEWAEAFF
TGTGCTAGTACGGGTGAGTGGGCTGAAGCTTTCTTT
>few|TRBJ2-7|TRBV10-3|TRBD2
CAISGTSGLDYEQYF
TGTGCCATCAGTGGGACTAGCGGTCTAGACTACGAGCAGTACTTC
>.|TRBJ2-7|TRBV12-3/TRBV12-4|.
CASSYNRYEQYF
TGTGCCAGCAGTTATAACCGCTACGAGCAGTACTTC
>medium-sized|TRBJ1-5|TRBV29-1|.
CSVRGAQQDQPQHF
TGCAGCGTTCGGGGAGCTCAGCAGGATCAGCCCCAGCATTTT
>medium-sized|TRBJ2-7|TRBV20-1|.
CSASRGETYEQYF
TGCAGTGCTAGTCGCGGGGAGACCTACGAGCAGTACTTC
>many|TRBJ2-2|TRBV7-3|TRBD2
CASSLGLAAHTGELFF
TGTGCCAGCAGCTTGGGACTAGCGGCCCACACCGGGGAGCTGTTTTTT
>.|TRBJ1-2|TRBV6-2/TRBV6-3|.
CASSYEGRYGYTF
TGTGCCAGCAGTTATGAGGGGCGCTATGGCTACACCTTC
>medium-sized|TRBJ1-4|TRBV19|.
CASSTPPGEKLFF
TGTGCCAGTAGTACCCCCCCGGGTGAAAAACTGTTTTTT
>many|TRBJ2-1|TRBV2|.
CASSWDSQSSYNEQFF
TGTGCCAGCAGCTGGGACTCCCAGAGCTCCTACAATGAGCAGTTCTTC
>medium-sized|TRBJ2-6|TRBV4-3|.
CASSQGGGTLSGANVLTF
TGCGCCAGCAGCCAAGGAGGGGGAACTCTCTCTGGGGCCAACGTCCTGACTTTC
>.|TRBJ1-3|TRBV12-3/TRBV12-4|.
CASSLLTGNTIYF
TGTGCCAGCAGTTTACTGACTGGAAACACCATATATTTT
>medium-sized|TRBJ1-2|TRBV5-4|.
CASSLPTVADGYTF
TGTGCCAGCAGCTTACCGACGGTGGCGGATGGCTACACCTTC
>few|TRBJ2-5|TRBV6-6|TRBD2
CASSSKGLAGGPSEETQYF
TGTGCCAGCAGTTCGAAGGGACTAGCGGGAGGGCCGAGTGAAGAGACCCAGTACTTC
>many|TRBJ1-1|TRBV20-1|.
CSSDPPMNTEAFF
TGCAGTTCTGACCCCCCCATGAACACTGAAGCTTTCTTT
>medium-sized|TRBJ2-5|TRBV7-2|.
CASSLAETQYF
TGTGCCAGCAGCTTAGCGGAGACCCAGTACTTC
>many|TRBJ2-5|TRBV4-3|TRBD2
CASSQDRGLAGGLQETQYF
TGCGCCAGCAGCCAAGATCGGGGACTAGCGGGGGGGCTTCAAGAGACCCAGTACTTC
>.|TRBJ1-5|TRBV30|.
CAWSATVSNQPQHF
TGTGCCTGGAGTGCTACAGTTAGCAATCAGCCCCAGCATTTT